This TCR beta chain was captured in a study of response to subunit inactivated influenza vaccine. Overall study findings and caveats: The authors suggested that every seasonal influenza vaccination recruits few new T cells.

This CDR3 has 15 residues. Germline V lookup: CDR1 LGHNA, CDR2 YNFKEQ. V lost 0 bases to trimming and J lost 5 bases; unmatched junction nucleotides: 1. With respect to this clonotype: Antigen: not known.

One entry per CDR3 protein, called by TCRdb with MiXCR from the RT-PCR reads. Here the sample spans roughly 460,000 distinct CDR3 sequences, approximately 10% being singletons. The sequence was collected from a man aged 50-59 years who received an inactivated influenza vaccine. This chain uses TRBV4-2 with TRBJ1-5; 10 positions agree with TRBD1. The sequenced sample was PBMCs from blood, obtained 45 days after vaccination. The CDR3 is CASSQEGQGYQPQHF. DNA for the CDR3: TGTGCCAGCAGCCAAGAGGGACAGGGGTATCAGCCCCAGCATTTT.